A selection of T cell receptor beta chains follows, all from one sample in a study of blood T cells in healthy people across ages. TCRdb analysed the 5' RACE reads with MiXCR anew, one entry per CDR3 protein. The repertoire has around 1,500,000 distinct CDR3 sequences, around 42% of them found once; the top ten carry roughly 7.9%. Input material: blood. These TCRs come from a woman in her late teens or twenties in good health. The CDR3 runs from the conserved cysteine through the conserved F or W. D genes are given only for firm matches. Clone size is not always given. Where it is, it says once, few, many or a class for expanded clones.

.	.	TRBV18	TRBJ2-2	CASSPRLPPVVGELFF	TGTGCCAGCTCACCACGCCTACCCCCGGTGGTCGGGGAGCTGTTTTTT
TRBD1	few	TRBV7-2	TRBJ2-7	CASSLEAGTGRREQYF	TGTGCCAGCAGCTTAGAGGCCGGGACAGGGCGTCGGGAGCAGTACTTC
.	few	TRBV6-6	TRBJ2-4	CASSYRENIQYF	TGTGCCAGCAGTTACAGGGAAAACATTCAGTACTTC
.	few	TRBV6-1	TRBJ2-1	CASSTQGSEQFF	TGTGCCAGCAGTACTCAGGGGTCTGAGCAGTTCTTC
.	.	TRBV9	TRBJ2-4	CASSWGVAPFSDERYF	TGTGCCAGCAGCTGGGGTGTGGCCCCCTTTAGCGACGAGCGGTACTTC
.	few	TRBV20-1	TRBJ2-1	CSARDGGRGSYNEQFF	TGCAGTGCTAGAGATGGGGGCAGGGGTTCCTACAATGAGCAGTTCTTC
.	few	TRBV11-2	TRBJ2-1	CASSLVGGTNEQFF	TGTGCCAGCAGCTTAGTTGGGGGCACCAATGAGCAGTTCTTC
.	.	TRBV12-3/TRBV12-4	TRBJ2-7	CASSKSGGGGLEQYF	TGTGCCAGCAGCAAATCCGGGGGCGGGGGCCTCGAGCAGTACTTC
.	.	TRBV5-1	TRBJ2-1	CASTRGAGNEQFF	TGCGCCAGCACACGGGGGGCTGGCAATGAGCAGTTCTTC
TRBD2	once	TRBV6-1	TRBJ2-3	CASSEATAGGRGDTRYF	TGTGCCAGCAGTGAAGCAACAGCGGGGGGGCGGGGAGATACGCGGTATTTT
TRBD1	.	TRBV20-1	TRBJ1-2	CSAPRSGSGQGSYGYTF	TGCAGTGCCCCAAGGAGTGGTTCGGGACAGGGGTCCTATGGCTACACCTTC
.	few	TRBV5-6	TRBJ2-7	CASSLVNPGADDEQYF	TGTGCCAGCAGCTTGGTGAACCCGGGGGCGGACGACGAGCAGTACTTC
TRBD1	.	TRBV5-5	TRBJ1-2	CASSGGDSWYGYTF	TGTGCCAGCAGCGGTGGGGACAGCTGGTATGGCTACACCTTC
.	few	TRBV20-1	TRBJ2-1	CSASTTSHNEQFF	TGCAGTGCTAGTACTACTAGTCACAATGAGCAGTTCTTC
TRBD2	.	TRBV5-1	TRBJ2-1	CASSFTLAGGLISNEQFF	TGCGCCAGCAGCTTTACCCTAGCGGGGGGCCTTATTTCGAATGAGCAGTTCTTC
.	.	TRBV9	TRBJ1-2	CASSVKGHSNYGYTF	TGTGCCAGCAGCGTTAAGGGACACAGTAACTATGGCTACACCTTC
.	.	TRBV6-1	TRBJ2-7	CASSRTGVKRAPLEQYF	TGTGCCAGCAGTCGCACAGGGGTCAAGCGGGCTCCCCTCGAGCAGTACTTC
.	.	TRBV5-4	TRBJ2-7	CASSFGPTSDTAYEQYF	TGTGCCAGCAGCTTCGGGCCGACCTCGGACACGGCCTACGAGCAGTACTTC
TRBD1	.	TRBV12-3/TRBV12-4	TRBJ2-1	CASNAGTVEQFF	TGTGCCAGCAACGCCGGGACAGTTGAGCAGTTCTTC
.	.	TRBV10-2	TRBJ2-7	CASSEEGTYNEQYF	TGCGCCAGCAGTGAAGAAGGGACGTACAATGAGCAGTACTTC
TRBD1	.	TRBV20-1	TRBJ2-5	CSARGDRGMETQYF	TGCAGTGCTAGAGGGGACAGGGGTATGGAGACCCAGTACTTC
TRBD2	.	TRBV28	TRBJ2-5	CASSFPLAGGKETQYF	TGTGCCAGCAGTTTTCCCCTAGCGGGGGGTAAAGAGACCCAGTACTTC
TRBD1	many	TRBV5-1	TRBJ1-6	CASSFQGGENSPLHF	TGCGCCAGCAGCTTCCAAGGGGGCGAAAATTCACCCCTCCACTTT
TRBD2	.	TRBV6-2/TRBV6-3	TRBJ2-7	CASSYSQRGYEQYF	TGTGCCAGCAGTTACAGCCAGCGGGGGTACGAGCAGTACTTC
.	.	TRBV6-6	TRBJ2-7	CASSFTSDYEQYF	TGCGCCAGCAGTTTCACGTCAGACTACGAGCAGTACTTC
TRBD2	.	TRBV4-2	TRBJ2-1	CASSYTSGDRNEQFF	TGTGCCAGCAGCTACACTAGCGGGGACCGGAATGAGCAGTTCTTC
TRBD1	once	TRBV20-1	TRBJ1-2	CSARGGQGGGSGYTF	TGCAGTGCTAGAGGCGGGCAGGGGGGGGGTTCTGGCTACACCTTC
TRBD1	once	TRBV24-1	TRBJ2-3	CATRARTGADTQYF	TGTGCCACCAGGGCAAGGACAGGGGCAGATACGCAGTATTTT
TRBD1	.	TRBV2	TRBJ2-7	CASSEARGLSREQYF	TGTGCCAGCAGTGAGGCTAGGGGGCTATCGAGGGAGCAGTACTTC
.	few	TRBV12-3/TRBV12-4	TRBJ2-7	CASTPAGLTYEQYF	TGTGCCAGCACTCCGGCGGGATTGACCTACGAGCAGTACTTC
TRBD1	.	TRBV15	TRBJ1-1	CATSGQGYTEAFF	TGTGCCACCAGCGGACAGGGGTACACTGAAGCTTTCTTT
.	.	TRBV6-5	TRBJ2-7	CASSYSIAGSGSYEQYF	TGTGCCAGCAGTTACTCGATCGCGGGGAGCGGATCCTACGAGCAGTACTTC
.	few	TRBV3-1	TRBJ1-1	CASSQVRNTEAFF	TGTGCCAGCAGCCAAGTTAGAAACACTGAAGCTTTCTTT
TRBD1	.	TRBV6-5	TRBJ2-1	CASSPVGRGPYNEQFF	TGTGCCAGCAGTCCAGTGGGCAGGGGGCCTTACAATGAGCAGTTCTTC
.	.	TRBV27	TRBJ1-5	CASSLLGVSNQPQHF	TGTGCCAGCAGTTTACTAGGGGTTAGCAATCAGCCCCAGCATTTT
.	.	TRBV6-5	TRBJ2-5	CATRNGSEQYF	TGTGCCACCCGCAACGGAAGTGAGCAGTACTTC
.	.	TRBV20-1	TRBJ1-2	CSAPVMGGYIF	TGCAGTGCCCCGGTCATGGGGGGCTACATCTTC
.	.	TRBV2	TRBJ2-5	CASSDMVGNQETQYF	TGTGCCAGCAGTGATATGGTTGGGAACCAAGAGACCCAGTACTTC
.	.	TRBV27	TRBJ1-6	CASSPRPDSPLHF	TGTGCCAGCAGTCCGCGTCCCGATTCACCCCTCCACTTT
.	.	TRBV5-1	TRBJ2-3	CASSLVTSSTDTQYF	TGTGCCAGCAGTTTAGTAACCTCCAGCACAGATACGCAGTATTTT
.	.	TRBV5-5	TRBJ2-7	CASSLGRWSEYNEQYF	TGTGCCAGCAGCTTGGGTCGGTGGTCTGAGTACAATGAGCAGTACTTC
.	.	TRBV21-1	TRBJ1-4	CAGSGQGVGGKLFF	TGTGCCGGAAGCGGACAGGGGGTTGGCGGAAAACTGTTTTTT
TRBD2	.	TRBV10-3	TRBJ2-7	CAIRSGLPYEQYF	TGTGCCATCCGTAGCGGGTTACCCTACGAGCAGTACTTC
.	few	TRBV5-1	TRBJ2-3	CASSISGGYGTDTQYF	TGCGCCAGCAGCATAAGTGGGGGCTACGGCACAGATACGCAGTATTTT
.	few	TRBV6-1	TRBJ1-1	CASSHYTEAFF	TGTGCCAGCAGCCACTACACTGAAGCTTTCTTT
TRBD2	few	TRBV20-1	TRBJ2-1	CSARGVGGKQFF	TGCAGTGCTAGAGGGGTGGGAGGGAAGCAGTTCTTC
.	.	TRBV4-1	TRBJ2-1	CASSLPTGFFYNKQFF	TGCGCCAGCAGCCTCCCAACAGGCTTCTTTTACAATAAGCAGTTCTTC
.	.	TRBV6-2/TRBV6-3	TRBJ2-2	CASSDSAFSGELFF	TGTGCCAGCAGTGACTCGGCCTTTAGCGGGGAGCTGTTTTTT
.	many	TRBV12-3/TRBV12-4	TRBJ2-7	CASSPRGYEQYF	TGTGCCAGCAGTCCCCGGGGCTACGAGCAGTACTTC
TRBD2	few	TRBV7-9	TRBJ2-1	CASSLAVVSGSGSNEQFF	TGTGCCAGCAGCTTAGCCGTTGTAAGCGGGAGTGGGTCCAATGAGCAGTTCTTC
.	.	TRBV12-3/TRBV12-4	TRBJ2-5	CASSFAGLGETQYF	TGTGCCAGCAGTTTTGCGGGGTTAGGGGAGACCCAGTACTTC
.	few	TRBV12-3/TRBV12-4	TRBJ2-7	CAGRQDSYEQYF	TGTGCCGGCAGGCAAGACAGCTACGAGCAGTACTTC
TRBD2	.	TRBV25-1	TRBJ2-4	CASSDPSTSVPAKNIQYF	TGTGCCAGCAGTGACCCCTCTACTAGCGTCCCGGCCAAAAACATTCAGTACTTC
TRBD2	few	TRBV7-2	TRBJ2-5	CASSLDSGGANNEQYF	TGTGCCAGCAGCTTAGATAGCGGGGGGGCAAACAATGAGCAGTACTTC
TRBD1	few	TRBV27	TRBJ2-4	CASSLSDRGTREQYF	TGTGCCAGCAGTTTATCGGACAGGGGGACGAGGGAGCAGTACTTC
.	few	TRBV3-1	TRBJ2-5	CASSPTQAVQETQYF	TGTGCCAGCAGCCCCACTCAGGCAGTCCAAGAGACCCAGTACTTC
TRBD2	.	TRBV28	TRBJ2-5	CASSPDPWTSGGPKSGYF	TGTGCCAGCAGTCCGGACCCCTGGACTAGCGGGGGGCCCAAATCCGGGTACTTC
.	few	TRBV12-3/TRBV12-4	TRBJ1-5	CASSPGGIQPQHF	TGTGCCAGCTCCCCCGGAGGGATTCAGCCCCAGCATTTT